This T cell receptor (beta chain) was documented in a study of blood T cell repertoires in COVID-19. Study summary: Italy, Spain and the United States were the sources of the convalescent and acute COVID-19 samples. PBMCs, B-cell-depleted T cells, or T cells provided the cDNA or gDNA that made up the material.

Authors' data handling: Amplification with reference gene primers provided the estimates of nucleated cell counts. Sequencing used immunoSEQ multiplex PCR; TCRdb keeps in-frame clones, though not all of them. That table furnishes V, J and clone size, whereas the DNA furnished D and trimming. Among tens of thousands of clones listed, 65% to 90% were seen once. V lost 3 bases to trimming and J lost 4 bases, with 13 bases between them. CDR3 length equals 14 residues. Germline V gene sequence: CDR1 SGHRS, CDR2 YFSETQ. This sequence joins TRBV5-1 and TRBJ1-2; D is possibly TRBD1 (6 bases). The sequencing sample was made of peripheral blood. This clonotype was sampled from a woman between 55 and 75 years old with acute or convalescent COVID-19. CDR3 DNA: TGCGCCAGCAGCTCCCGACAGGTCGCCTATGGCTACACCTTC. It yields the protein CASSSRQVAYGYTF.